One T cell receptor (beta chain) is described in this entry. The record originates from a study of blood T cells in healthy people across ages. Trimming pared 5 bases from V and 8 bases from J, leaving 15 bases between. Looked up from germline, CDR1 is SNHLY and CDR2 is FYNNEI. The CDR3 spans 14 residues. Sample-barcoded 5' priming and a J-beta primer mix drove a second PCR of roughly 7 to 11 cycles. One entry per CDR3 protein, called by TCRdb with MiXCR from the 5' RACE reads. The table has 1.5 million to 2 million distinct CDR3 sequences, 28% seen once. The sample consisted of blood. The chain is built from TRBV2 and TRBJ1-4; a weak D match, TRBD1 (5 bases). This clonotype originated in a woman in her 30s in good health. CDR3 in amino acids: CASSSGTLGEKLFF. The CDR3 nucleotides are TGTGCCAGCAGTTCCGGGACCTTAGGGGAAAAACTGTTTTTT.